This TCR beta chain was captured in a study of blood T cell repertoires in COVID-19. Study as a whole: Sample material is recorded as cDNA or gDNA derived from T cells, B-cell-depleted T cells, or PBMCs.

Per the original methods: How many nucleated cells were present was estimated from reference gene primer amplification. Assay used: immunoSEQ multiplex PCR; TCRdb lists only in-frame clones, some missing. V, J and clone size are taken as reported in that table, and D and trimming were inferred from the DNA itself. The sample records around 200,000 clones, more than 70% being singletons. The CDR3 covers 17 residues. Germline lookup yields CDR1 SGDLS and CDR2 YYNGEE. Losses at the gene ends were 0 bases for V and 2 bases for J; bases not matched to a gene: 6. The source is a woman aged 45-60 years with acute or convalescent COVID-19. Sequencing used peripheral blood. V gene TRBV9 combines with J gene TRBJ2-1; 9 positions agree with TRBD2. CDR3 sequence reads: CASSVVRLAGTYNEQFF. CDR3 nucleotides: TGTGCCAGCAGCGTAGTGCGCCTAGCGGGGACCTACAATGAGCAGTTCTTC.